A selection of T cell receptor beta chains follows, all from one sample in a study of spatial heterogeneity in lung cancer. TCRdb reanalysed the 5' RACE reads using MiXCR and keeps one entry per CDR3 protein. Of some 11,000 distinct CDR3 sequences listed, approximately 6.2% are singletons. Here the sequenced sample was normal lung tissue next to the tumor, taken at surgery. The receptors originated from a male donor with early-stage non-small cell lung cancer. The CDR3 runs from the conserved cysteine through the conserved F or W. Each record gives: clone size, J gene, V gene, D gene, CDR3 DNA, CDR3 protein. D genes are given only for firm matches. A row's size may be missing; if present it is once, few, many or a size class.

clone size: many; J gene: TRBJ2-3; V gene: TRBV7-2; D gene: TRBD2; CDR3 DNA: TGTGCCAGCAGCTTAGAAGGCGGGAGAACAGATACGCAGTATTTT; CDR3 protein: CASSLEGGRTDTQYF
clone size: .; J gene: TRBJ2-2; V gene: TRBV2; D gene: .; CDR3 DNA: TGTGCCAGCAGTGCAACCGCTTGGGGGACCGGGGAGCTGTTTTTT; CDR3 protein: CASSATAWGTGELFF
clone size: many; J gene: TRBJ2-2; V gene: TRBV9; D gene: .; CDR3 DNA: TGTGCCAGCAGCGTAAAGGGCACCGGGGAGCTGTTTTTT; CDR3 protein: CASSVKGTGELFF
clone size: many; J gene: TRBJ2-3; V gene: TRBV7-2; D gene: .; CDR3 DNA: TGTGCCAGCAGGTCCACAGGGACAGATACGCAGTATTTT; CDR3 protein: CASRSTGTDTQYF
clone size: many; J gene: TRBJ2-1; V gene: TRBV11-3; D gene: .; CDR3 DNA: TGTGCCAGCAGTCCGGACGGGAGCTCCTACAATGAGCAGTTCTTC; CDR3 protein: CASSPDGSSYNEQFF
clone size: many; J gene: TRBJ1-2; V gene: TRBV20-1; D gene: .; CDR3 DNA: TGCAGTGCCAGGGAGGGAAACAGGGTCGCTAACTATGGCTACACCTTC; CDR3 protein: CSAREGNRVANYGYTF
clone size: many; J gene: TRBJ2-1; V gene: TRBV6-2/TRBV6-3; D gene: TRBD1; CDR3 DNA: TGTGCCAGCGGTTTAGCAGGGGGAAGCAATGAGCAGTTCTTC; CDR3 protein: CASGLAGGSNEQFF
clone size: many; J gene: TRBJ2-3; V gene: TRBV5-5; D gene: .; CDR3 DNA: TGTGCCAGCAGCAGCGCTAGCGTCGGGGATACGCAGTATTTT; CDR3 protein: CASSSASVGDTQYF
clone size: many; J gene: TRBJ2-7; V gene: TRBV6-6; D gene: TRBD2; CDR3 DNA: TGTGCCAGCAGCCCGGGAGGGCCTAACGAGCAGTACTTC; CDR3 protein: CASSPGGPNEQYF
clone size: many; J gene: TRBJ1-1; V gene: TRBV18; D gene: .; CDR3 DNA: TGTGCCAGCTCAACCTTCAGGGGAAGCACTGAAGCTTTCTTT; CDR3 protein: CASSTFRGSTEAFF